Following are 20 T cell receptor beta chains from one sample sequenced in a study of blood T cell repertoires in COVID-19. Clones were sequenced by immunoSEQ multiplex PCR, and TCRdb holds only the in-frame ones, with some missing. The profile shows approximately 50,000 clones, around 86% of them singletons. Sequencing used peripheral blood. The receptor source for this set is a man aged 45-65 years with active COVID-19.

The J gene is TRBJ1-2, the V gene TRBV28; no firm D call. V lost 3 bases, J lost 2 bases, and 4 bases lay in between. CDR3 length equals 12 residues. Germline V CDR1 and CDR2: MDHEN, SYDVKM. CDR3 sequence reads: CASSFRNYGYTF. The CDR3 DNA sequence: TGTGCCAGCAGTTTCAGGAACTATGGCTACACCTTC.

In its sample, this clone was seen once. The chain carries TRBV10-1 and TRBJ2-5; TRBD2 matches 9 bases. Germline trimming cut 6 bases from V and 2 bases from J; bases unmatched to any gene: 10. Germline V CDR1 and CDR2: WNHNN, SYGVQD (reference sequence). The CDR3 totals 16 residues. The CDR3 DNA follows: TGCGCCAGCAGCTACCCTAGCGGGACTTATCAAGAGACCCAGTACTTC. Protein product: CASSYPSGTYQETQYF.

This rearrangement joins TRBV5-6 to TRBJ1-4; 12 bases line up with TRBD1. Germline V gene sequence: CDR1 SGHDT, CDR2 YYEEEE. The CDR3 extends over 18 amino acids. Unmatched junction bases numbered 11, after V lost 4 bases and J lost 4 bases. The CDR3 bases are TGTGCCAGCAGCCCTATCGGGGACAGGGGGCGGAATAATGAAAAACTGTTTTTT. Its translation: CASSPIGDRGRNNEKLFF.

The chain combines TRBV6-2 or TRBV6-3 with TRBJ2-7; 9 bases align to TRBD1. J lost 1 base, V lost 6 bases, and 7 bases had no gene match. CDR1 and CDR2 (germline): MNHEY, SVGEGT. The CDR3 has 15 amino acids. The CDR3 sequence is CASSSGQGTSYEQYF. The DNA of the CDR3 is TGTGCCAGCAGCTCCGGACAGGGGACTTCCTACGAGCAGTACTTC.

The rearrangement joins TRBV4-1 to TRBJ1-5; D is unclear. The CDR3 spans 14 residues. Deletions cut 1 base from V and 4 bases from J, with 8 bases between. Germline lookup yields CDR1 MGHRA and CDR2 YSYEKL. CDR3 in DNA: TGCGCCAGCAGCCAAGGGCCCAGTAATCAGCCCCAGCATTTT. Protein sequence: CASSQGPSNQPQHF.

This clone was seen just once. The chain has TRBV9 and TRBJ2-1, with 10 bases aligning to TRBD2. Trimming took 2 bases from V and 13 from J; bases not matched to a gene: 6. Germline V CDR1 and CDR2: SGDLS, YYNGEE. The CDR3 has 13 residues. The CDR3 protein is CASSVPLAGLQFF. In DNA form, the CDR3 reads TGTGCCAGCAGCGTCCCACTAGCGGGGCTACAGTTCTTC.

This clone is categorized as medium-sized. V gene TRBV9 combines with J gene TRBJ2-2; 8 positions agree with TRBD1. The CDR3 runs to 16 residues. After removal of 0 bases from V and 7 bases from J, the junction contained 8 bases not matched to a gene. Germline CDR1 reads SGDLS; CDR2 reads YYNGEE. CDR3 protein: CASSVAPGGEGGELFF. CDR3 nucleotide sequence: TGTGCCAGCAGCGTAGCCCCAGGGGGCGAGGGCGGGGAGCTGTTTTTT.

The chain links TRBV10-3 to TRBJ2-3; the match to TRBD2 covers 10 bases. CDR1 is ENHRY, CDR2 SYGVKD, per germline. Trimming cost V 6 bases and J 6 bases; bases outside gene matches: 9. CDR3 length: 15 amino acids. The CDR3: CAIRLLAGVGDTQYF. For the CDR3, the DNA is TGTGCCATCAGGCTTCTAGCGGGAGTAGGGGATACGCAGTATTTT.

This chain joins TRBV6-5 and TRBJ2-7; TRBD1 agrees at 8 bases. The ends lost 6 bases at V and 7 bases at J; junction bases unmatched: 11. This CDR3 comprises 14 residues. CDR1 and CDR2 from the germline V gene are MNHEY and SVGAGI. CDR3 residues: CASSWEGTGGEQYF. The CDR3 DNA is TGTGCCAGCAGCTGGGAAGGGACAGGCGGGGAGCAGTACTTC.

This chain links TRBV18 with TRBJ2-1; 10 nucleotides align to TRBD2. The CDR3 totals 15 residues. V was clipped by 3 bases and J by 7 bases; unmatched bases: 6. CDR1 is KGHSH, CDR2 LQKENI, per germline. DNA of the CDR3: TGTGCCAGCTCACCGACAAGCGGGGGGGCAAATGAGCAGTTCTTC. Its translation: CASSPTSGGANEQFF.

V is TRBV28 and J is TRBJ1-4; the D is unclear. The germline gives CDR1 MDHEN, CDR2 SYDVKM. This CDR3 comprises 14 residues. Deletions cut 3 bases from V and 4 bases from J, with 9 bases between. The CDR3 loop is CASSLTSHNEKLFF. The CDR3 coding sequence is TGTGCCAGCAGTTTGACATCTCATAATGAAAAACTGTTTTTT.

This clone was detected once. The chain links TRBV3-1 (or the pseudogene TRBV3-2) to TRBJ2-3, with 10 bases matching TRBD2. Germline CDR1 LGHDT, CDR2 YNNKEL (reference sequence). V was clipped by 5 bases and J by 6 bases; unmatched bases: 11. This CDR3 has 16 amino acids. CDR3 DNA: TGTGCCAGCAGCGGAGGGCGTACTAGCGGGACCGATACGCAGTATTTT. Translated, it gives CASSGGRTSGTDTQYF.

V usage is TRBV27 and J usage is TRBJ1-6; TRBD1 aligns across 7 bases. This CDR3 is built from 16 residues. The V gene end was trimmed by 6 bases and the J gene end by 8 bases; junction bases not matched to a gene: 13. The V gene's germline CDR1 is MNHEY and CDR2 SMNVEV (reference sequence). The CDR3 sequence: CASSRRQGASDSPLHF. CDR3 coding DNA: TGTGCCAGCAGCCGCCGACAGGGTGCGTCAGATTCACCCCTCCACTTT.

This chain connects TRBV4-1 to TRBJ2-1, with D possibly being TRBD1 (5 bases). Trimming took off 4 bases at V and 2 bases at J, with 12 bases between the two ends. The CDR3 extends over 15 amino acids. CDR1 MGHRA and CDR2 YSYEKL come from the germline V gene. Here the CDR3 DNA reads TGCGCCAGCAGCCCCGACAGTGGACCCTACAATGAGCAGTTCTTC. It specifies CASSPDSGPYNEQFF.

The chain joins TRBV6-2 or TRBV6-3 to TRBJ2-7, with TRBD1 identical over 8 bases. The CDR3 is made up of 14 amino acids. The V segment lost 2 bases and the J segment 6 bases; nucleotides outside the gene matches: 6. CDR1 and CDR2 (germline): MNHEY, SVGEGT. Here the CDR3 DNA reads TGTGCCAGCAGTTACCAGGGGGCGCGCTCCGAGCAGTACTTC. Its protein product is CASSYQGARSEQYF.

The chain links TRBV19 to TRBJ1-1; D is ambiguous. The germline V gene encodes CDR1 LNHDA and CDR2 SQIVND (reference sequence). The CDR3 has 17 amino acids. Trimming removed 4 bases from V and 4 bases from J, with 22 bases in between. CDR3 in amino acids: CASSSPPGSVGPTEAFF. In DNA form, the CDR3 reads TGTGCCAGTAGTAGCCCCCCCGGGAGCGTGGGCCCCACTGAAGCTTTCTTT.

This chain uses TRBV9 with TRBJ2-6; weak D call: TRBD2 (6 bases). This CDR3 region has 16 residues. Trimming took 4 bases from V and 0 from J, leaving 11 bases between them. Germline V gene data show CDR1 as SGDLS and CDR2 as YYNGEE. The CDR3 DNA reads as TGTGCCAGCAGCCTCGGACTATTCTCTGGGGCCAACGTCCTGACTTTC. Protein product: CASSLGLFSGANVLTF. Full variable domain (missing parts from reference TRBV9 and TRBJ2-6): DSGVTQTPKHLITATGQRVTLRCSPRSGDLSVYWYQQSLDQGLQFLIQYYNGEERAKGNILERFSAQQFPDLHSELNLSSLELGDSALYFCASSLGLFSGANVLTFGAGSRLTVL.

The chain employs TRBV7-3 and TRBJ2-5; TRBD2 matches 7 bases. Trimming took 5 bases from V and 2 from J; bases not matched to a gene: 11. The CDR3 has 16 amino acids. Per the germline V gene, CDR1 is SGHTA and CDR2 is FQGTGA. The CDR3 is CASSKDALGGQETQYF. CDR3 DNA: TGTGCCAGCAGCAAAGACGCCTTGGGGGGGCAAGAGACCCAGTACTTC.

This clone turned up a few times. The rearrangement links TRBV6-6 to TRBJ1-1, with D uncertain. The CDR3 length is 13 residues. CDR1 and CDR2 (germline): MNHNY, SVGAGI (reference sequence). Between the trimmed V and J ends, which lost 2 bases and 6 bases, there was a span of 10 bases. DNA for the CDR3: TGTGCCAGCAGTTACCCCCAGTGGCCTGAAGCTTTCTTT. Translation: CASSYPQWPEAFF.

The V and J genes are TRBV5-5 and TRBJ2-7, with D perhaps matching TRBD1 (6 bases). Per germline, CDR1 SGHKS and CDR2 YYEKEE (reference sequence). The CDR3 has 16 amino acids. V was trimmed by 6 bases and J by 3 bases, leaving 22 bases between them. DNA of the CDR3: TGTGCCAGCACCCCCGGGATAGGGGGTCTTCTCTACGAGCAGTACTTC. Protein: CASTPGIGGLLYEQYF.